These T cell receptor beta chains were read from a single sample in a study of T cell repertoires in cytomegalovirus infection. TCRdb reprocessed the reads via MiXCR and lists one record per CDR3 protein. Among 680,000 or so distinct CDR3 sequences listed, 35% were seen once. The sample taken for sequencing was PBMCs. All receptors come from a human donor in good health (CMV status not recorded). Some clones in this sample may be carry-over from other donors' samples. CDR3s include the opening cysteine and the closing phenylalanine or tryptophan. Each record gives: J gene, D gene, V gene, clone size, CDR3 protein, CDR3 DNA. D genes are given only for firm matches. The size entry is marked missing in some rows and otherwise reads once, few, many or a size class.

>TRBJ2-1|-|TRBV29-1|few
CSVMRKSNEQFF
TGCAGCGTTATGAGGAAATCGAATGAGCAGTTCTTC
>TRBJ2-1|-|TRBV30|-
CAWSVVAVNEQFF
TGTGCCTGGAGTGTAGTGGCGGTCAATGAGCAGTTCTTC
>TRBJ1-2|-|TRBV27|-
CASSPSRTVYYGYTF
TGTGCCAGCAGTCCTTCCCGGACGGTTTACTATGGCTACACCTTC
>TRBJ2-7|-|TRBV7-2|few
CASSPDSPYEQYF
TGTGCCAGCAGCCCCGACAGCCCGTACGAGCAGTACTTC
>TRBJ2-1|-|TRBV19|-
CASSIVLVAKSSYNEQFF
TGTGCCAGTAGTATCGTGTTGGTGGCGAAGAGCTCCTACAATGAGCAGTTCTTC
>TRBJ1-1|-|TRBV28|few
CASSQVTEAFF
TGTGCCAGCAGTCAGGTCACTGAAGCTTTCTTT
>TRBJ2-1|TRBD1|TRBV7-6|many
CASSRRQGIALYNEQFF
TGTGCCAGCAGCCGACGACAGGGGATCGCCTTATACAATGAGCAGTTCTTC
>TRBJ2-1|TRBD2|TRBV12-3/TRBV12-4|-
CASKIAGGQYNEQFF
TGTGCCAGCAAGATAGCGGGAGGGCAATACAATGAGCAGTTCTTC
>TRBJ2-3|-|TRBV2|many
CASTPGAGRTDTQYF
TGTGCCAGCACTCCTGGGGCGGGACGCACAGATACGCAGTATTTT
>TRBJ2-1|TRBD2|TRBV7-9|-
CASTPTGTSGYNEQFF
TGTGCCAGCACCCCGACGGGGACTAGCGGGTACAATGAGCAGTTCTTC
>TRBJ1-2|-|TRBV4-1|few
CASSQDRGRGGYGYTF
TGCGCCAGCAGCCAAGATCGGGGGAGGGGAGGCTATGGCTACACCTTC
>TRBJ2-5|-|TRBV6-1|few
CASNVIGVAQETQYF
TGTGCCAGCAACGTTATAGGGGTGGCCCAAGAGACCCAGTACTTC
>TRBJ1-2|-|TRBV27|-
CASSLSGYREMYGYTF
TGTGCCAGCAGTTTATCGGGGTACAGGGAAATGTATGGCTACACCTTC
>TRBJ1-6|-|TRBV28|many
CASSLRGDMSPLHF
TGTGCCAGCAGTTTGAGGGGGGATATGTCACCCCTCCACTTT
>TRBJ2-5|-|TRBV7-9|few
CASSFGQLQETQYF
TGTGCCAGCAGTTTCGGACAGTTACAAGAGACCCAGTACTTC
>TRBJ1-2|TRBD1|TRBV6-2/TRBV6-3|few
CASSYSGTGKADGYTF
TGTGCCAGCAGTTACTCTGGGACAGGGAAGGCCGATGGCTACACCTTC
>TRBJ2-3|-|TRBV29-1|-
CIVEPQGADTQYF
TGCATCGTCGAGCCCCAGGGTGCAGATACGCAGTATTTT
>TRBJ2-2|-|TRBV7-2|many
CASSLGLANTGELFF
TGTGCCAGCAGCTTAGGACTAGCGAACACCGGGGAGCTGTTTTTT
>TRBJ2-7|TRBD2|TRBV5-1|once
CASTLGLASYDQYF
TGCGCCAGCACACTGGGACTAGCTTCCTACGACCAGTACTTC
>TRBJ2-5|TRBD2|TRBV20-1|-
CSASPGGETQYF
TGCAGTGCTAGCCCGGGGGGGGAGACCCAGTACTTC
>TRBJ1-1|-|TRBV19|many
CASSTSGLNTEAFF
TGTGCCAGTAGTACCTCAGGACTGAACACTGAAGCTTTCTTT
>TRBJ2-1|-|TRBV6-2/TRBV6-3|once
CASSPTTGVDEQFF
TGTGCCAGCAGTCCAACGACAGGTGTCGATGAGCAGTTCTTC
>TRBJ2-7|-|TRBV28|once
CASSLTGILDEQYF
TGTGCCAGCAGTCTAACAGGGATACTCGACGAGCAGTACTTC
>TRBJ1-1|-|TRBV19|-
CASIQGGTEAFF
TGTGCCAGTATCCAGGGCGGCACTGAAGCTTTCTTT
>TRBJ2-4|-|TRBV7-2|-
CASSGVAKNIQYF
TGTGCCAGCAGCGGGGTAGCCAAAAACATTCAGTACTTC
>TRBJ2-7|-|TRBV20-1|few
CSARGGAYEQYF
TGCAGTGCTAGGGGCGGAGCCTACGAGCAGTACTTC
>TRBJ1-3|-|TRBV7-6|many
CASSLRDSGNTIYF
TGTGCCAGCAGCTTACGGGACTCTGGAAACACCATATATTTT
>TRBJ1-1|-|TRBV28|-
CASSSTRRKTEAFF
TGTGCCAGCAGTTCGACGCGTAGGAAGACTGAAGCTTTCTTT
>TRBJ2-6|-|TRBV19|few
CAGSGRNPSSGANVLTF
TGTGCCGGTTCTGGTCGAAATCCTTCGAGCGGGGCCAACGTCCTGACTTTC
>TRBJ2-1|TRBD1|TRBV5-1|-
CASSLSDRVFNEQFF
TGCGCCAGCAGCTTGTCGGACAGGGTCTTCAACGAGCAGTTCTTC
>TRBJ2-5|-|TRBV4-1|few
CASSQESGRETQYF
TGCGCCAGCAGCCAAGAAAGCGGACGGGAGACCCAGTACTTC
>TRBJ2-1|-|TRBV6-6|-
CASSPGDLLGDEQFF
TGTGCCAGCAGTCCGGGAGACTTGTTGGGCGATGAGCAGTTCTTC
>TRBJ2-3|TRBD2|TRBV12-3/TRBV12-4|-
CASSLAGANTDTQYF
TGTGCCAGTAGTCTAGCGGGAGCAAACACAGATACGCAGTATTTT
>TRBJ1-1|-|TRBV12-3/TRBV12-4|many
CASSRTENTEAFF
TGTGCCAGCAGTCGGACAGAGAACACTGAAGCTTTCTTT
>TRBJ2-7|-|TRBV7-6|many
CASSHQPKGSEQYF
TGTGCCAGCAGCCACCAGCCTAAGGGCTCCGAGCAGTACTTC
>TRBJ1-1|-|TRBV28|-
CASSLFPAIKAFF
TGTGCCAGCAGTTTATTTCCGGCGATCAAAGCTTTCTTT
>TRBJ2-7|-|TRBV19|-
CASSTGNTPSYDQYF
TGTGCCAGTAGTACGGGGAATACCCCTTCCTACGATCAGTACTTC
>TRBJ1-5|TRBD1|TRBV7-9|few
CASSLNRGPQHF
TGTGCCAGCAGCCTGAACAGGGGGCCCCAGCATTTT
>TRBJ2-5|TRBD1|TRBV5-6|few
CASSSTGGAKTQYF
TGTGCCAGCAGCTCTACAGGGGGCGCGAAGACCCAGTACTTC
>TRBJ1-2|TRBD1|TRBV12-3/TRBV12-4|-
CASGTGGAPGVYTF
TGTGCCAGCGGGACAGGGGGCGCCCCGGGAGTCTACACCTTC
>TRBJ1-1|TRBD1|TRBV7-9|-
CASSPLGQGAAEAFF
TGTGCCAGCAGCCCCTTGGGACAGGGTGCCGCTGAAGCTTTCTTT
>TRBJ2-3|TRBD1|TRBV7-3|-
CASSLFGQASRADTQYF
TGTGCCAGCAGCTTATTCGGACAGGCTTCACGCGCAGATACGCAGTATTTT
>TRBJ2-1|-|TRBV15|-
CATSKVGSPNEQFF
TGTGCCACCAGCAAAGTGGGTAGCCCCAATGAGCAGTTCTTC
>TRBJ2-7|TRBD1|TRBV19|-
CAISIGTGSYEQYF
TGTGCCATTAGTATCGGGACAGGGTCCTACGAGCAGTACTTC
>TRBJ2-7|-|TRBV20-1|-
CSAREGQGLYEQYF
TGCAGTGCTAGGGAGGGCCAGGGCTTGTACGAGCAGTACTTC
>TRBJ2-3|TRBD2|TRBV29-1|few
CSVDGLAGVSDTQYF
TGCAGCGTTGACGGGCTAGCGGGAGTGTCAGATACGCAGTATTTT
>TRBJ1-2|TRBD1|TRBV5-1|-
CASSLGDRLYGYTF
TGCGCCAGCAGCCTGGGGGACAGGCTCTATGGCTACACCTTC
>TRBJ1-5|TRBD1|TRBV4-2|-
CASSRETGMGAQHF
TGTGCCAGCAGCCGAGAGACAGGGATGGGTGCCCAGCATTTT
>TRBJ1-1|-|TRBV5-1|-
CASSLGRMIRIWNTEAFF
TGCGCCAGCAGCTTGGGGAGGATGATCAGAATATGGAACACTGAAGCTTTCTTT
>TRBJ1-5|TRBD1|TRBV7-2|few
CASSFRDSQPQHF
TGTGCCAGCAGCTTCCGGGACAGTCAGCCCCAGCATTTT
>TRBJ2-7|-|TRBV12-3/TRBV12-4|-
CASRKTNTYEQYF
TGTGCCAGCAGAAAGACGAATACCTACGAGCAGTACTTC
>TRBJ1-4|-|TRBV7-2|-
CASSLAGGYDEKLFF
TGTGCCAGCAGCTTAGCGGGGGGCTACGATGAAAAACTGTTTTTT
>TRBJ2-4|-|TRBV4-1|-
CASSPTGPRISKNIQYF
TGCGCCAGCAGCCCCACCGGGCCTCGGATCTCCAAAAACATTCAGTACTTC
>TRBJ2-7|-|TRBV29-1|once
CSVEDPGRWYEQYF
TGCAGCGTTGAAGATCCGGGAAGGTGGTACGAGCAGTACTTC
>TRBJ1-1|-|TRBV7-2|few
CASSPGSWGGNTEAFF
TGTGCCAGCAGCCCCGGATCTTGGGGTGGGAACACTGAAGCTTTCTTT
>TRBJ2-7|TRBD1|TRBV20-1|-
CSARDRTGGSYEQYF
TGCAGTGCTAGAGATCGGACAGGTGGCTCCTACGAGCAGTACTTC
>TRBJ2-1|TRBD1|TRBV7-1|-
CASSGGQGAPGGANAPLF
TGTGCCAGCAGCGGCGGACAGGGGGCGCCGGGTGGAGCGAATGCGCCGTTATTC
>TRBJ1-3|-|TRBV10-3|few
CAVLDSSSGNTIYF
TGTGCCGTCCTCGACAGTAGCTCTGGAAACACCATATATTTT
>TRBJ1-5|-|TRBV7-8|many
CASSLALRTDSNQPQHF
TGTGCCAGCAGCTTAGCCCTCCGGACAGATAGCAATCAGCCCCAGCATTTT